This T cell receptor (beta chain) is from a study of CD8+ T cells in alopecia areata. Study information: The study gave tofacitinib for 6 to 18 months, then 6 months off drug.

Extracted RNA was reverse transcribed, and the resulting cDNA served as sequencing template. Clones were sequenced by immunoSEQ multiplex PCR, and TCRdb holds only the in-frame ones, with some missing. The sample yields 200,000 to 250,000 clones, 67% seen once. Lesional scalp punch biopsies and peripheral blood were collected from alopecia areata patients. CDR3 size: 12 residues. V was shortened by 5 bases and J by 6 bases, with 9 bases between the two germline ends. The germline V gene encodes CDR1 SGHVS and CDR2 FNYEAQ. The sample in question was CD4+ T cells sorted from blood, obtained at week 0. The sequence came from a human donor with alopecia areata. The chain employs TRBV7-6 and TRBJ2-3; D is unresolved. The chain's CDR3 is CASSLGPDTQYF. The CDR3 nucleotides are TGTGCCAGCAGCCTAGGACCCGATACGCAGTATTTT.